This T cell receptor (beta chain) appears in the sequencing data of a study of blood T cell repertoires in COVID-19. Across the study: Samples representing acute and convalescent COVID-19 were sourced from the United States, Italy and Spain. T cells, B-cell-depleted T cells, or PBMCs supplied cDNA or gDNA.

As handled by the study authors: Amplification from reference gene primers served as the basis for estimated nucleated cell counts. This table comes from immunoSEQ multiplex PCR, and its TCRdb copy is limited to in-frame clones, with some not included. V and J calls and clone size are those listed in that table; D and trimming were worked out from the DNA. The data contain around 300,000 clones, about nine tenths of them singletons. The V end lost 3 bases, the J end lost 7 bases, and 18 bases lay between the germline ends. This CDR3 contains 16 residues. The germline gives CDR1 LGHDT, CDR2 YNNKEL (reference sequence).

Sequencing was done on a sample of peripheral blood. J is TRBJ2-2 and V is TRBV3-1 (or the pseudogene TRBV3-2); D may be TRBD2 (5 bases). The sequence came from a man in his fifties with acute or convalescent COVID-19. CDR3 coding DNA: TGTGCCAGCAGCCAGGACTCACGAGTTTATATCGGGGAGCTGTTTTTT. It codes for CASSQDSRVYIGELFF.